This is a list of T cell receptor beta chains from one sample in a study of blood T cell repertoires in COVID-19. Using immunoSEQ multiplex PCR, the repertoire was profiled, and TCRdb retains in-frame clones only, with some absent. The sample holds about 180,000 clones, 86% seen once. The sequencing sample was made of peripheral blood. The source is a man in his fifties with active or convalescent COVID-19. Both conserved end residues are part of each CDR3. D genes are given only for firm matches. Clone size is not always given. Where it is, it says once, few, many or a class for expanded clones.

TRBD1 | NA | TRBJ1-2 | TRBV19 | TGTGCCAGTAGTATCACCGGGACAGGGGAACGCGGCTACACCTTC | CASSITGTGERGYTF
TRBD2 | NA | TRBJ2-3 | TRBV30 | TGTGCCTGGAGTGGACTAGCACTCCACACAGATACGCAGTATTTT | CAWSGLALHTDTQYF
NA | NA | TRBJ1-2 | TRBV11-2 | TGTGCCAGCAGCTTAGCCCTAAGCGTTTTTGCAGGCTACACCTTC | CASSLALSVFAGYTF
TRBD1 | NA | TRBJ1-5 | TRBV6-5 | TGTGCCAGCAATACAGGGGTAGGTCAGCCCCAGCATTTT | CASNTGVGQPQHF
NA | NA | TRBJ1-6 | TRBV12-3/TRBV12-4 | TGTGCCAGCAGGGGAGTGGGGAATTCACCCCTCCACTTT | CASRGVGNSPLHF
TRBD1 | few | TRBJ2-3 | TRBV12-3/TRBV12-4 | TGTGCCAGCACCCTAGACAGGGCCAGTACGCAGTATTTT | CASTLDRASTQYF
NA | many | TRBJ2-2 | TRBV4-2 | TGTGCCAGCAGCCGATCAGGTGTGAACACCGGGGAGCTGTTTTTT | CASSRSGVNTGELFF
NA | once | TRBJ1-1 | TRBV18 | TGTGCCAGCTCACCTTTACAGAACACTGAAGCTTTCTTT | CASSPLQNTEAFF
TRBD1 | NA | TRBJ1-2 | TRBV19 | TGTGCCAGTATCCGGGTAGGGGACAGGCCTAACTATGGCTACACCTTC | CASIRVGDRPNYGYTF
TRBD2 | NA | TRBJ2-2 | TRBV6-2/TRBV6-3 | TGTGCCAGCAGCCCGTCCCCGGGACTAGCGGGTTCGAGAACCGGGGAGCTGTTTTTT | CASSPSPGLAGSRTGELFF
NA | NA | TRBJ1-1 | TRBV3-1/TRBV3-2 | TGTGCCAGCAGCCAAGTCAGTCAGGGATCCGAAGCTTTCTTT | CASSQVSQGSEAFF
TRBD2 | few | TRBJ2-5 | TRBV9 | TGTGCCAGCAGCGTAGGAGGACTAGCGGAAGAGACCCAGTACTTC | CASSVGGLAEETQYF
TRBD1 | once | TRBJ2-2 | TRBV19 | TGTGCCAGTAGGAAAACCGGGACAGCGAACACCGGGGAGCTGTTTTTT | CASRKTGTANTGELFF
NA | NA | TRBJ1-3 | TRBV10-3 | TGTGCCATCAGTGCAAGAGAGGTCTCTGGAAACACCATATATTTT | CAISAREVSGNTIYF
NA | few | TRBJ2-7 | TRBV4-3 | TGCGCCAGCAGCCAGGACACGGACACCTACGAGCAGTACTTC | CASSQDTDTYEQYF
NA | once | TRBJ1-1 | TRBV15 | TGTGCCACCAGCAGACATGCAGGAGGACCTGGTGAAGCTTTCTTT | CATSRHAGGPGEAFF
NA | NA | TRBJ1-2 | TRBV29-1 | TGCAGCGTTGAGTTGGCCCCCAGGGGCTATGGCTACACCTTC | CSVELAPRGYGYTF
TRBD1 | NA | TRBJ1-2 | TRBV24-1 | TGTGCCACCAGTGCCACGGGACAGGGAGGTGGCTACACCTTC | CATSATGQGGGYTF
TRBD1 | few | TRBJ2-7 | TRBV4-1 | TGCGCCAGCAGCGTGGGACAGGGGAACTACGAGCAGTACTTC | CASSVGQGNYEQYF
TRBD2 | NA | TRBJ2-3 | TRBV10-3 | TGTGCCACCACGGGGGGTCCAGATACGCAGTATTTT | CATTGGPDTQYF
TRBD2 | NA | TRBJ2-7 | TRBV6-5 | TGTGCCAGCCTCCGGGAGGGTTACGAGCAGTACTTC | CASLREGYEQYF
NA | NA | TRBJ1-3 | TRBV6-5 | TGTGCCAGCACCTACGGGGGAGGCTGGGGCACCATATATTTT | CASTYGGGWGTIYF
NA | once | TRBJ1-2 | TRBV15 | TGTGCCACCAGCGGGCCCACGAGGTGGGGGGAGTCGAACTATGGCTACACCTTC | CATSGPTRWGESNYGYTF
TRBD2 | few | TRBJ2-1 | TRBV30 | TGTGCCTGGAGTAAGGGACTAGCGGGAACAATTTATGAGCAGTTCTTC | CAWSKGLAGTIYEQFF
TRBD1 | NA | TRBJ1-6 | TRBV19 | TGTGCCAGTACTGGACAGGACTCCTATAATTCACCCCTCCACTTT | CASTGQDSYNSPLHF
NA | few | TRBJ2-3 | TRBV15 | TGTGCCACCAGCAGAGACCCTAAGCGGGCTGGCACAGATACGCAGTATTTT | CATSRDPKRAGTDTQYF
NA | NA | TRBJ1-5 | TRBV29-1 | TGCAGCGTGACCAACGGGAGGAGCAATCAGCCCCAGCATTTT | CSVTNGRSNQPQHF
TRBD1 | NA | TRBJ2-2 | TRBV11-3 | TGTGCCAGCAGAGCGGACAGGGGGCCGATCGGGGAGCTGTTTTTT | CASRADRGPIGELFF
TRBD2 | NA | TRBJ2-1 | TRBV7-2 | TGTGCCAGCAGCTACTCCTCGGGAGGCTCCTACAATGAGCAGTTCTTC | CASSYSSGGSYNEQFF
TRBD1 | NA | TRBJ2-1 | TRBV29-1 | TGCAGCGTTGAGTGGGACAGGTTGAGGGATGAGCAGTTCTTC | CSVEWDRLRDEQFF
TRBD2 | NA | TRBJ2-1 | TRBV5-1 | TGCGCCAGCACCGAAAGCGGGAGGGAATACAATGAGCAGTTCTTC | CASTESGREYNEQFF
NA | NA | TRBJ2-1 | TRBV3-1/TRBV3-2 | TGTGCCAGCAGCCAAGGGCAGGGGTTGAGGAATGAGCAGTTCTTC | CASSQGQGLRNEQFF
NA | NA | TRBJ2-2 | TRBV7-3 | TGTGCCAGCAGCTTAATCGCGGCGAACACCGGGGAGCTGTTTTTT | CASSLIAANTGELFF
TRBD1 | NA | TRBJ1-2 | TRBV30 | TGTGCCTGGAGTGTATTTTTCACAGGGGATGGCTACACCTTC | CAWSVFFTGDGYTF
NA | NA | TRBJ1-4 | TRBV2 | TGTGCCAGCAGTGGTTATAACGGTGAAAAACTGTTTTTT | CASSGYNGEKLFF
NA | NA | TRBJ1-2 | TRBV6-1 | TGTGCCAGCAGTGAATTTGTCACAGGGAGCTATGGCTACACCTTC | CASSEFVTGSYGYTF
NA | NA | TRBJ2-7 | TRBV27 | TGTGCCAGCAGTTTAAGGACGTGGCAGGGTGGTAACTACGAGCAGTACTTC | CASSLRTWQGGNYEQYF